The 12 T cell receptor beta chains below all came from one sample that was sequenced in a study of cytomegalovirus exposure and HLA in healthy donors. Amplification used 60 Vbeta primers and 13 Jbeta primers. TCRdb's table, derived via immunoSEQ multiplex PCR, lists solely in-frame clones and lacks some. The data hold roughly 170,000 clones, with about 80% observed a single time. Sequencing used PBMCs. All receptors derive from a woman in her 30s in good health and CMV-seronegative.

The chain is built from TRBV27 and TRBJ2-4; weak D call: TRBD1 (6 bases). V was trimmed by 4 bases and J by 2 bases, leaving 9 bases between them. CDR3 length: 14 residues. Germline CDR1 and CDR2: MNHEY and SMNVEV (reference sequence). The CDR3 DNA sequence: TGTGCCAGCAGTTCCCAGGGGTCCAAAAACATTCAGTACTTC. Protein: CASSSQGSKNIQYF.

The chain recombines TRBV28 with TRBJ1-2; 7 nucleotides line up with TRBD1. This CDR3 is built from 15 residues. Germline CDR1 reads MDHEN; CDR2 reads SYDVKM. V lost 3 bases to trimming and J lost 7 bases; unmatched junction nucleotides: 11. CDR3 residues: CASSLGQGGKGGYTF. As DNA, the CDR3 is TGTGCCAGCAGTTTGGGTCAGGGGGGAAAGGGTGGCTACACCTTC.

As for this clone: Mismatch with germline at one junction end may stem from a read error. The CDR3 DNA follows: TGCGCCAGCAGCTTGCGCCTAGCGGGGGCTGGGGCCAACGGCCTGACTTTC. It translates to CASSLRLAGAGANGLTF. The genes are TRBV5-1 and TRBJ2-6; 10 nucleotides agree with TRBD2. The CDR3 length is 17 residues. Germline assignment: CDR1 SGHRS and CDR2 YFSETQ. Filled out from reference TRBV5-1 and TRBJ2-6, the complete variable domain reads KAGVTQTPRYLIKTRGQQVTLSCSPISGHRSVSWYQQTPGQGLQFLFEYFSETQRNKGNFPGRFSGRQFSNSRSEMNVSTLELGDSALYLCASSLRLAGAGANGLTFGAGSRLTVL.

The genes are TRBV14 and TRBJ2-7; the match to TRBD2 covers 8 bases. The CDR3 consists of 19 residues. In germline, CDR1 is SGHDN, CDR2 FVKESK. Losses at the gene ends were 3 bases for V and 2 bases for J; bases not matched to a gene: 18. CDR3: CASSHFQTTSGGVPYEQYF. As DNA, the CDR3 is TGTGCCAGCAGCCACTTCCAGACTACTAGCGGAGGAGTTCCCTACGAGCAGTACTTC.

The gene calls are TRBV30 and TRBJ1-5; 10 nucleotides line up with TRBD1. Germline V gene data show CDR1 as GTSNPN and CDR2 as SVGIG (reference sequence). The CDR3 is 18 residues long. J was trimmed by 1 base and V by 3 bases; bases with no gene match: 12. CDR3: CAWSRTRDRGWSNQPQHF. CDR3 DNA sequence: TGTGCCTGGAGCCGAACGAGGGACAGGGGTTGGAGCAATCAGCCCCAGCATTTT.

This chain uses TRBV7-6 with TRBJ2-7, with 12 positions matching TRBD2. The J segment lost 0 bases and the V segment lost 1 base, leaving 7 bases of the junction unmatched. This CDR3 spans 18 amino acids. CDR1 is SGHVS, CDR2 FNYEAQ, per germline. CDR3 residues: CASSLGLAGGLASYEQYF. The CDR3 DNA sequence: TGTGCCAGCAGCTTAGGGCTAGCGGGAGGGCTAGCCTCCTACGAGCAGTACTTC.

V gene TRBV5-1 combines with J gene TRBJ2-5, with TRBD2 identical over 9 bases. The germline V gene has CDR1 SGHRS and CDR2 YFSETQ. The CDR3 length is 16 residues. The J segment lost 4 bases and the V segment lost 5 bases, leaving 12 bases of the junction unmatched. The CDR3 is CASSYNRGGARETQYF. In DNA form, the CDR3 reads TGCGCCAGCAGTTATAACCGCGGGGGGGCCAGAGAGACCCAGTACTTC.

This chain links TRBV27 with TRBJ2-7; tentatively, D is TRBD1 (6 bases). This CDR3 region has 15 residues. The V and J ends lost 3 bases and 2 bases respectively, with 14 bases between them. Germline CDR1 reads MNHEY; CDR2 reads SMNVEV (reference sequence). Here the CDR3 DNA reads TGTGCCAGCAGTTTCCAGGGGAGTTGGCCCTACGAGCAGTACTTC. It is translated as CASSFQGSWPYEQYF.

The CDR3 DNA sequence: TGTGCCAGTAGTATAGCGGACAGGGGTTCCTACGAGCAGTACTTC. This codes for CASSIADRGSYEQYF. The V and J genes are TRBV19 and TRBJ2-7; 9 nucleotides match TRBD1. There are 15 residues in the CDR3. V lost 1 base to trimming and J lost 1 base; unmatched junction nucleotides: 2. Germline CDR1 reads LNHDA; CDR2 reads SQIVND (reference sequence).

This rearrangement joins TRBV27 to TRBJ1-2; D perhaps matches TRBD1 (5 bases). Germline V gives CDR1 MNHEY, CDR2 SMNVEV (reference sequence). CDR3 size: 16 residues. The ends were cut back, 4 bases at V and 5 bases at J, with 20 bases in the middle. The CDR3 here is CASSSLSREGPYGYTF. Written as DNA, the CDR3 is TGTGCCAGCAGTTCCCTCTCCAGGGAGGGCCCTTATGGCTACACCTTC.

This chain uses TRBV14 with TRBJ1-3, with D possibly TRBD1 on 6 matching bases. CDR3 length: 19 amino acids. Germline V lookup: CDR1 SGHDN, CDR2 FVKESK. With 3 bases removed from V and 2 bases from J, the gap between germline ends came to 23 bases. The DNA for the CDR3 is TGTGCCAGCAGCCACAAGAGTCCCTCACTTCAGGGGCCTGGAAACACCATATATTTT. Amino acids: CASSHKSPSLQGPGNTIYF.

This chain uses TRBV28 with TRBJ2-7; 7 bases are shared with TRBD1. Germline CDR1 MDHEN, CDR2 SYDVKM. The junction had 14 bases not matched to a gene; V was cut back by 7 bases and J by 2 bases. The CDR3 runs 16 residues. The CDR3 sequence: CASTTRWRQGTYEQYF. CDR3 nucleotides: TGTGCCAGCACCACCCGGTGGAGACAGGGTACCTACGAGCAGTACTTC.